A single sample gave rise to the 22 T cell receptor beta chains below, sequenced in a study of long-term antiretroviral therapy in people with HIV. Assay version v3.0 of immunoSEQ was used, and it was run at survey level. Here immunoSEQ multiplex PCR was the method, and the copy in TCRdb shows in-frame clones only, minus some. The sample shows nearly 11,000 clones, about 80% of them seen only once. This sample comprised unsorted PBMCs, obtained at the start of antiretroviral therapy, before treatment. These receptors were obtained from a man aged 30-40 years with HIV.

This clone was observed a few times. This rearrangement joins TRBV7-3 to TRBJ2-7, with D unclear. CDR3 size: 12 residues. The V gene lost 1 base and the J gene lost 7 bases, with 8 bases spanning the gap. Germline-derived CDR1 and CDR2 are SGHTA and FQGTGA. The DNA for the CDR3 is TGTGCCAGCAGCTTAAATGTGGGGGAGCAGTACTTC. Protein product: CASSLNVGEQYF. Filled out from reference TRBV7-3 and TRBJ2-7, the complete variable domain reads GAGVSQTPSNKVTEKGKYVELRCDPISGHTALYWYRQSLGQGPEFLIYFQGTGAADDSGLPNDRFFAVRPEGSVSTLKIQRTERGDSAVYLCASSLNVGEQYFGPGTRLTVT.

The chain has TRBV27 and TRBJ2-1, with D hard to call. V lost 7 bases, J lost 7 bases, and 14 bases lay in between. The CDR3 extends over 13 amino acids. Germline-derived CDR1 and CDR2 are MNHEY and SMNVEV (reference sequence). The CDR3 nucleotides read TGTGCCAGCACCCTCACTTCTTGGAATGAGCAGTTCTTC. It yields the protein CASTLTSWNEQFF.

This sequence joins TRBV4-3 and TRBJ2-7, with D perhaps TRBD2 (5 bases). The germline V and J ends were trimmed by 3 bases and 3 bases, with 18 bases remaining between them. CDR3 length: 16 amino acids. Germline V gives CDR1 LGHNA, CDR2 YSLEER. This CDR3 reads CASSQWTGNPHYEQYF. The CDR3, as DNA: TGCGCCAGCAGCCAGTGGACGGGGAACCCCCACTACGAGCAGTACTTC.

The genes are TRBV6-6 and TRBJ2-1, with 11 bases fitting TRBD2. V lost 5 bases to trimming and J lost 8 bases; unmatched junction nucleotides: 8. CDR1 is MNHNY, CDR2 SVGAGI, per germline (reference sequence). This CDR3 has 15 amino acids. Here the CDR3 DNA reads TGTGCCAGCAGTAAACTAGCGGGAGTCAGGGATGAGCAGTTCTTC. Its protein is CASSKLAGVRDEQFF.

The rearrangement uses TRBV4-1 and TRBJ1-6; D is perhaps TRBD1 (6 bases). Per germline, CDR1 MGHRA and CDR2 YSYEKL. There are 15 residues in the CDR3. The V and J ends lost 5 bases and 7 bases respectively, with 15 bases between them. In nucleotides, the CDR3 is TGCGCCAGCAGCTATGCCGGGACAAGCAATTCACCCCTCCACTTT. Residues: CASSYAGTSNSPLHF.

This clone was recorded a few times. This chain links TRBV2 with TRBJ2-2; weak D call: TRBD2 (6 bases). CDR1 SNHLY and CDR2 FYNNEI come from the germline V gene. V was shortened by 4 bases and J by 2 bases, with 11 bases between the two germline ends. The CDR3 runs 15 residues. In DNA, the CDR3 is TGTGCCAGCAGTGGAGGAGGGAGAAACACCGGGGAGCTGTTTTTT. Translation gives CASSGGGRNTGELFF.

The gene calls are TRBV6-1 and TRBJ1-2; 7 bases fit TRBD1. This CDR3 has 12 amino acids. Germline CDR1 and CDR2: MNHNS and SASEGT. The junction had 5 bases not matched to a gene; V was cut back by 6 bases and J by 7 bases. The CDR3: CASRSGQFGYTF. CDR3 nucleotides: TGTGCCAGCAGATCGGGACAGTTTGGCTACACCTTC.

This clone is deemed large. V and J are TRBV27 and TRBJ1-3, with no clear D. Germline CDR1 MNHEY, CDR2 SMNVEV (reference sequence). Trimming removed 5 bases from V and 4 bases from J, with 6 bases in between. This CDR3 is 12 amino acids long. The CDR3 region has the DNA TGTGCCAGCAGTGATTCCGGAAACACCATATATTTT. It yields the protein CASSDSGNTIYF.

V is TRBV18 and J is TRBJ2-7; 9 bases map to TRBD1. The V and J ends lost 5 bases and 6 bases, in that order; junction bases with no gene match: 14. The length of the CDR3 is 16 residues. The germline CDR1 and CDR2 sequences are KGHSH and LQKENI. In nucleotides, the CDR3 is TGTGCCAGCTCAGCCAACACCGGGACAGGGCCTCTCGAGCAGTACTTC. This codes for CASSANTGTGPLEQYF.

This clone appeared a few times. The genes are TRBV9 and TRBJ1-3; D ambiguous. CDR3 size: 13 residues. V lost 0 bases and J lost 4, with 5 bases in between. Germline V CDR1 and CDR2: SGDLS, YYNGEE. The CDR3 nucleotides are TGTGCCAGCAGCGTAGGATCCGGAAACACCATATATTTT. This encodes CASSVGSGNTIYF.

This rearrangement joins TRBV18 to TRBJ2-1; possible D gene TRBD2, 5 bases. Between the trimmed V and J ends, which lost 2 bases and 8 bases, there was a span of 7 bases. The V gene's germline CDR1 is KGHSH and CDR2 LQKENI. The CDR3 runs to 12 residues. The CDR3 nucleotides are TGTGCCAGCTCACCATACGGGGATGAGCAGTTCTTC. Residues: CASSPYGDEQFF.

The chain is built from TRBV28 and TRBJ1-5; weak D call: TRBD1 (6 bases). Germline V gene lookup returns CDR1 MDHEN and CDR2 SYDVKM. Trimming left V 7 bases short and J 5 bases short, with 12 bases between. This CDR3 spans 13 amino acids. CDR3 coding DNA: TGTGCCAGCAATACAGGGCTACATCAGCCCCAGCATTTT. Residues: CASNTGLHQPQHF.

This chain connects TRBV27 to TRBJ2-5; TRBD1 aligns across 9 bases. The junction had 18 bases not matched to a gene; V was cut back by 6 bases and J by 4 bases. The CDR3 length is 18 residues. CDR1 and CDR2 (germline): MNHEY, SMNVEV (reference sequence). As DNA, the CDR3 is TGTGCCAGCAGAGATCGTCCAGCGGGACAGGGATTTGGAGAGACCCAGTACTTC. Protein product: CASRDRPAGQGFGETQYF.

The rearrangement links TRBV6-5 to TRBJ2-7; 7 bases line up with TRBD2. Germline V gives CDR1 MNHEY, CDR2 SVGAGI. CDR3 length: 16 amino acids. The trim removed 2 bases at V and 4 bases at J, leaving 11 bases unmatched. The chain's CDR3 is CASSYASGAQPYEQYF. The CDR3 bases are TGTGCCAGCAGTTACGCGAGCGGGGCCCAACCTTACGAGCAGTACTTC.

The gene calls are TRBV5-4 and TRBJ2-7, with 7 bases fitting TRBD2. The trim removed 2 bases at V and 2 bases at J, leaving 1 base unmatched. The CDR3 loop spans 13 amino acids. Germline assignment: CDR1 SGHNT and CDR2 YYREEE (reference sequence). CDR3 bases: TGTGCCAGCAGCTTCGGACTAGCCTACGAGCAGTACTTC. Translated, it gives CASSFGLAYEQYF.

The CDR3 here is CASSARDPESVTDTQYF. For the CDR3, the DNA is TGTGCCAGCAGCGCCCGGGACCCAGAATCGGTCACAGATACGCAGTATTTT. The V and J genes are TRBV7-2 and TRBJ2-3; the D gene could be TRBD1 or TRBD2 (5 bases each). Germline values: CDR1 SGHTA, CDR2 FQGNSA. This CDR3 comprises 17 residues. V was trimmed by 5 bases and J by 2 bases, leaving 20 bases between them.

V is TRBV10-3 and J is TRBJ2-1; TRBD2 matches 9 bases. The CDR3 has 13 residues. Germline CDR1 is ENHRY and CDR2 is SYGVKD. Trimming took 11 bases from V and 6 from J; bases not matched to a gene: 8. Written as DNA, the CDR3 is TGTGCCGCGACTTTTAGCGGGAGCAATGAGCAGTTCTTC. It is translated as CAATFSGSNEQFF.

This chain joins TRBV10-2 and TRBJ2-7; TRBD2 agrees at 9 bases. This CDR3 region has 13 residues. Germline loops: CDR1 WSHSY, CDR2 SAAADI. The trim removed 6 bases at V and 3 bases at J, leaving 3 bases unmatched. Written as DNA, the CDR3 is TGCGCCAGCAGAGTAGCGGGGGACTACGAGCAGTACTTC. It translates to CASRVAGDYEQYF.

CDR3 DNA sequence: TGTGCCAGCAGCTTCCCTCCGCTAATTGGGGGGAACTACGAGCAGTACTTC. The encoded protein is CASSFPPLIGGNYEQYF. This chain uses TRBV7-9 with TRBJ2-7, with D tentatively TRBD2 (6 bases). The germline CDR1 and CDR2 sequences are SEHNR and FQNEAQ (reference sequence). The CDR3 is made up of 17 amino acids. With 3 bases removed from V and 3 bases from J, the gap between germline ends came to 21 bases.

This clone showed up just once. The CDR3 DNA reads as TGCGCCAGCAGCCAAGGGACAGGGTATAGCTATGGCTACACCTTC. This codes for CASSQGTGYSYGYTF. The rearrangement joins TRBV4-1 to TRBJ1-2; the match to TRBD1 covers 8 bases. The germline V gene has CDR1 MGHRA and CDR2 YSYEKL. The CDR3 contains 15 residues. Trimming took 1 base from V and 4 from J; bases not matched to a gene: 5.

The CDR3 sequence is CASSGQKGLAGGYQETQYF. The DNA of the CDR3 is TGTGCCAGCAGTGGGCAGAAGGGACTAGCGGGAGGTTACCAAGAGACCCAGTACTTC. J is TRBJ2-5 and V is TRBV2; TRBD2 matches 15 bases. Per the germline V gene, CDR1 is SNHLY and CDR2 is FYNNEI. V lost 4 bases, J lost 0 bases, and 9 bases stayed unmatched. The CDR3 length is 19 residues.

The chain couples TRBV2 to TRBJ2-3; D perhaps matches TRBD1 (6 bases). Trimming shortened V by 3 bases and J by 1 base, and 14 bases separated the two germline ends. Germline V gene lookup returns CDR1 SNHLY and CDR2 FYNNEI. The CDR3 is 16 amino acids. DNA for the CDR3: TGTGCCAGCAGTGAGATGGTCAGGGGAGGCACAGATACGCAGTATTTT. Protein sequence: CASSEMVRGGTDTQYF.